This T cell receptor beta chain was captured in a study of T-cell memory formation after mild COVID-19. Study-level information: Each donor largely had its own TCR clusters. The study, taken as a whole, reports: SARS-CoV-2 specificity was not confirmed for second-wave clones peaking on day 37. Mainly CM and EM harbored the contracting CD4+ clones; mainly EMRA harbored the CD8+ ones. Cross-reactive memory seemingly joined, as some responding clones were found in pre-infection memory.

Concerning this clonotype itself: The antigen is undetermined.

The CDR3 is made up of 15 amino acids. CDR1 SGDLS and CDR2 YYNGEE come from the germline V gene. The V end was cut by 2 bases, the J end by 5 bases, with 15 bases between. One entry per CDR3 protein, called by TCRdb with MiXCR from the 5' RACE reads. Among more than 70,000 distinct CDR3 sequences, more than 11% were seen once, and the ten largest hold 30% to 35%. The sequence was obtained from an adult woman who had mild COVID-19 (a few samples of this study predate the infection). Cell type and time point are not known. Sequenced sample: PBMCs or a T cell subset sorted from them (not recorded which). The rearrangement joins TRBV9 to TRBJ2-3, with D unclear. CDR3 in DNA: TGTGCCAGCAGCGTCGGGCCCCAAGGCGGAGATACGCAGTATTTT. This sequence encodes CASSVGPQGGDTQYF.